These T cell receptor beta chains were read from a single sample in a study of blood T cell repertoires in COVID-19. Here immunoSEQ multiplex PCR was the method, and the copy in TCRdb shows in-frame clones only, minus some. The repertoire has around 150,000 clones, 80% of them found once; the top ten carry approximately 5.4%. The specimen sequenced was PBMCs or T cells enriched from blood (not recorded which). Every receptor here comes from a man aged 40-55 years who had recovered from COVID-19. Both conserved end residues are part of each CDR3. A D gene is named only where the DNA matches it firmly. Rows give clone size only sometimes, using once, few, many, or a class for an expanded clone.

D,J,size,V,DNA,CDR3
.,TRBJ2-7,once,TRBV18,TGTGCCAGCTCACTACTTTACGAGCAGTACTTC,CASSLLYEQYF
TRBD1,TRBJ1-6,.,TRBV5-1,TGCGCCAGCAGCCAAGGGACTGCCAAGGGGGCGGCCCTCCACTTT,CASSQGTAKGAALHF
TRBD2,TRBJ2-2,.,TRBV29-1,TGCAGCATACACAGAAGAGGGAGCGGGGGGAGCCCAGAACCGAACACCGGGGAGCTGTTTTTT,CSIHRRGSGGSPEPNTGELFF
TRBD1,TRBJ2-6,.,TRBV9,TGTGCCAGCAGCGCCGTTTACAGGGGGCGCGGATCTGGGGCCAACGTCCTGACTTTC,CASSAVYRGRGSGANVLTF
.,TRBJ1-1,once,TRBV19,TGTGCCAGTAGTATCGGGTTCTCGAACACTGAAGCTTTCTTT,CASSIGFSNTEAFF
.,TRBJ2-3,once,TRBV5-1,TGCGCCAGCAGCCCTCCCACAGATACGCAGTATTTT,CASSPPTDTQYF
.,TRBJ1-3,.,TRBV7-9,TGTGCCAGCAGCCCAAACACAGCGGGTGGAAACACCATATATTTT,CASSPNTAGGNTIYF
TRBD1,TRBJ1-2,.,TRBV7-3,TGTGCCAGCAGCCCGACACAGGGGGCCTTGGGAGGCTACACCTTC,CASSPTQGALGGYTF
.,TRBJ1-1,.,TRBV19,TGTGCCAGTAGTCAGCGGGGAGGTTCTACTGAAGCTTTCTTT,CASSQRGGSTEAFF
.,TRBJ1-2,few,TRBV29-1,TGCAGCACAGATCGGGGGATCTATGGCTACACCTTC,CSTDRGIYGYTF
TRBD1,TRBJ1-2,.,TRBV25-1,TGTGCCAGCAGTCCCCCCCGGGGACAGGGGGCCGATGGCTACACCTTC,CASSPPRGQGADGYTF
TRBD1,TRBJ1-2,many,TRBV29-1,TGCAGCGTTGGACAGGGGCTCAACTATGGCTACACCTTC,CSVGQGLNYGYTF
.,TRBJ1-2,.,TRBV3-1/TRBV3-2,TGTGCCAGCAGGCAGGGTGGGGATTCCTATGGCTACACCTTC,CASRQGGDSYGYTF
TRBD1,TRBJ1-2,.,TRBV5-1,TGCGCCAGCAGCCTGGGACAGGCGCAGCTCGTCAGCTACACCTTC,CASSLGQAQLVSYTF
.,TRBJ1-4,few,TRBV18,TGTGCCAGCTCACCGGGGACGGGGGGAGAAAAACTGTTTTTT,CASSPGTGGEKLFF
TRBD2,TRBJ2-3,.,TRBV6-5,TGTGCCAGCAGTTACGAGACTAGCGGGGGTACAGATACGCAGTATTTT,CASSYETSGGTDTQYF
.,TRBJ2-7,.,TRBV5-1,TGCGCCAGCTCCCCCCAGACATCATCCTACGAGCAGTACTTC,CASSPQTSSYEQYF
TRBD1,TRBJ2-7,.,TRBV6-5,TGTGCCAGCAGACGGACAGGGGGGCCCGAGCAGTACTTC,CASRRTGGPEQYF
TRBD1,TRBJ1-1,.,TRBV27,TGTGCCAGCAGTCAACAGGGGAGTAGGGCTGAAGCTTTCTTT,CASSQQGSRAEAFF
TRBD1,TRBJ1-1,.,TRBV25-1,TGTGCCAGCAGTGAGTCACTGGGACAGGGGAACACTGAAGCTTTCTTT,CASSESLGQGNTEAFF
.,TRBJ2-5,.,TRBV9,TGTGCCAGCAGCGCCCGTTCAGGGGCGGAAGAGACCCAGTACTTC,CASSARSGAEETQYF
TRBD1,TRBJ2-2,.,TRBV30,TGTGCCTGGAGGAACCGGGACAGCGCTTCCTACGGGGAGCTGTTTTTT,CAWRNRDSASYGELFF
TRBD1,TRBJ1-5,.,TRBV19,TGTGCCAGTTTGGACAGGGTGAGCAATCAGCCCCAGCATTTT,CASLDRVSNQPQHF
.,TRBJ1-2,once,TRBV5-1,TGCGCCAGCAGTTCTCTAGGTTCGGGGGGCTACACCTTC,CASSSLGSGGYTF
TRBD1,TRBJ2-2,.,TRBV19,TGTGCCAGTAGTGGCCAGGGGGACGGGGAGCTGTTTTTT,CASSGQGDGELFF
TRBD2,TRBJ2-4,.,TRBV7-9,TGTGCCAGCAGCTTAGAAACGGGAGGGGCAAAAAACATTCAGTACTTC,CASSLETGGAKNIQYF
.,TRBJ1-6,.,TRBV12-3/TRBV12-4,TGTGCCAGCACTGAACAGGGCTGGTCACCCCTCCACTTT,CASTEQGWSPLHF
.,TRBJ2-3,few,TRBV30,TGTGCCTGGAGCCCCGGGGGCACAGATACGCAGTATTTT,CAWSPGGTDTQYF
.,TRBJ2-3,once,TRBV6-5,TGTGCCACCACCTTGACTTTCCCCCCCGATACGCAGTATTTT,CATTLTFPPDTQYF
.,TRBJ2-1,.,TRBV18,TGTGCCAGCTCAAAAATCGACTCTGACCACAATGAGCAGTTCTTC,CASSKIDSDHNEQFF
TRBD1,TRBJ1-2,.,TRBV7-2,TGTGCCAGCAGCTTAGGACAGGGTGGCTATGGCTACACCTTC,CASSLGQGGYGYTF
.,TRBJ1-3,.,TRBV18,TGTGCCAGCTCACACCGTGAGGGAGGGCCCGGAAACACCATATATTTT,CASSHREGGPGNTIYF
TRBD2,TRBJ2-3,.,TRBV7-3,TGTGCCAGCAGCTTAAGAGGACTAGCGGGCACAGATACGCAGTATTTT,CASSLRGLAGTDTQYF
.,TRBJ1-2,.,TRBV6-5,TGTGCCAGCAGTTGGGGTACAGGGTTCTATGGCTACACCTTC,CASSWGTGFYGYTF
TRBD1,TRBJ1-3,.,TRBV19,TGTGCCAGTAGTATCACCGGGACAGGGATTGGAAACACCATATATTTT,CASSITGTGIGNTIYF
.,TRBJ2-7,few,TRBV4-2,TGTGCCAGCAGCCGGGGGGGGGCTTACGAGCAGTACTTC,CASSRGGAYEQYF
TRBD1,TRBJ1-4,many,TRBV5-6,TGTGCCAGCAGCTTGGTGGGACAGGGAGGTGAAAAACTGTTTTTT,CASSLVGQGGEKLFF
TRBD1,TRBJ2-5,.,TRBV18,TGTGCCAGCTCGCCGGGACAGGGAGCAGAGACCCAGTACTTC,CASSPGQGAETQYF
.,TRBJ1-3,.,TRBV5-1,TGCGCCAGCAAGCCGGGATCGGGAGGAAACACCATATATTTT,CASKPGSGGNTIYF
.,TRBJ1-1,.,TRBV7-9,TGTGCCAGCAACCTAGTGGGAGGGGAAGCTTTCTTT,CASNLVGGEAFF
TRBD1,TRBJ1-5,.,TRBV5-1,TGCGCCAGCAGCTTCGGGACAGCCCTTTATGAGCCCCAGCATTTT,CASSFGTALYEPQHF
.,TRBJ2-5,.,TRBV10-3,TGTGCCATCAGTGAGGGGGTAGCGACTCAAGAGACCCAGTACTTC,CAISEGVATQETQYF
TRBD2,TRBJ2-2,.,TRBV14,TGTGCCAGCAGCCAAGGGGCTAGCGGGGGCGTCGCTGGGGAGCTGTTTTTT,CASSQGASGGVAGELFF
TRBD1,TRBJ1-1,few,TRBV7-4,TGTGCCAGCAGCTTCCGGGACAGGGGGGTGAGCACTGAAGCTTTCTTT,CASSFRDRGVSTEAFF
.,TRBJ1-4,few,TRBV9,TGTGCCAGCAGCCCCTGGGAGGCCGGGGTGAGTGGTGAAAAACTGTTTTTT,CASSPWEAGVSGEKLFF
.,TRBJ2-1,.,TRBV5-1,TGCGCCAGCAGCCGTGATAGCTCCTACAATGAGCAGTTCTTC,CASSRDSSYNEQFF
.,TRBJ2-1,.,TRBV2,TGTGCCAGCAGACCCGGTGGGGCGAACAATGAGCAGTTCTTC,CASRPGGANNEQFF
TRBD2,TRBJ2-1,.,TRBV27,TGTGCCAGCACCTTTGGCACTAGCGGCTACAATGAGCAGTTCTTC,CASTFGTSGYNEQFF